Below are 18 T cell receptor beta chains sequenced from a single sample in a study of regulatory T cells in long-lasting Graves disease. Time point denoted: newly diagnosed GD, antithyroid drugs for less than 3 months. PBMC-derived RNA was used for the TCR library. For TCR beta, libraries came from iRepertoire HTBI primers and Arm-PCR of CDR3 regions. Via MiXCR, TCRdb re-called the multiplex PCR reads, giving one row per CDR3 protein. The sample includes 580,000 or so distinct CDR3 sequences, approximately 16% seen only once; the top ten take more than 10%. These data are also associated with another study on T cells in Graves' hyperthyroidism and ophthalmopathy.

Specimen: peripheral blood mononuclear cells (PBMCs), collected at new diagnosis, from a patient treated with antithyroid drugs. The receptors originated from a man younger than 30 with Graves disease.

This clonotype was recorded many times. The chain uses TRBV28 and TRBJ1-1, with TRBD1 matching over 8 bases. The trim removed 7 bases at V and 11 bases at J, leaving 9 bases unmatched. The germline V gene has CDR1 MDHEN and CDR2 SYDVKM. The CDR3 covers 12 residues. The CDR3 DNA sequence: TGTGCCAGCAAGGAACAGGGGGGTGGTGCTTTCTTT. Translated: CASKEQGGGAFF.

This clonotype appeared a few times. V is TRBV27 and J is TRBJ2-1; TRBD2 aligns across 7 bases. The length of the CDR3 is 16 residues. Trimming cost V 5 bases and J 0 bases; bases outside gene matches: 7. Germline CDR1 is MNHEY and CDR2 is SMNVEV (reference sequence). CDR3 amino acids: CASSRGEAYSYNEQFF. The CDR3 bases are TGTGCCAGCAGTCGGGGGGAGGCATACTCCTACAATGAGCAGTTCTTC.

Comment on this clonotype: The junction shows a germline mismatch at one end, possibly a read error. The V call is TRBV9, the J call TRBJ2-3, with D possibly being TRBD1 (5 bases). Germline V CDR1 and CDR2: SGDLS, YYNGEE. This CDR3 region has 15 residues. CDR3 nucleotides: TGTGCCGGCAGCGTATTGGCAGGGCGCACAGATACGCAGTATTTT. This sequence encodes CAGSVLAGRTDTQYF.

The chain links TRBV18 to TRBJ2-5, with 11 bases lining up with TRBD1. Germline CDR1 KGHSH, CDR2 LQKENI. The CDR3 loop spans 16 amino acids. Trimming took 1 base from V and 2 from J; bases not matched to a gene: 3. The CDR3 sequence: CASSPLGTGGQETQYF. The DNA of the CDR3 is TGTGCCAGCTCACCACTGGGGACAGGGGGTCAAGAGACCCAGTACTTC.

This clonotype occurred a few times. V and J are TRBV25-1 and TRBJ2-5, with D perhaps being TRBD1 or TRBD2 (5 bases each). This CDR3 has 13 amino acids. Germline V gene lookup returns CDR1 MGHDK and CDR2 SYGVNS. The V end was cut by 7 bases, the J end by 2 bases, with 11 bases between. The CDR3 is CASTGAQQETQYF. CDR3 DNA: TGTGCCAGCACCGGGGCACAGCAAGAGACCCAGTACTTC.

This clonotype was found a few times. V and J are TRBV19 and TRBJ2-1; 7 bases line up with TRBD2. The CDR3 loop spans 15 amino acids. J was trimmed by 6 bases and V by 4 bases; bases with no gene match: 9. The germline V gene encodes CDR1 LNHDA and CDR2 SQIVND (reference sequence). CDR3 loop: CASSTPLTSTNEQFF. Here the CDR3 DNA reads TGTGCCAGTAGTACACCCCTGACTAGCACCAATGAGCAGTTCTTC. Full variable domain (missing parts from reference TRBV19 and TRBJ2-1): DGGITQSPKYLFRKEGQNVTLSCEQNLNHDAMYWYRQDPGQGLRLIYYSQIVNDFQKGDIAEGYSVSREKKESFPLTVTSAQKNPTAFYLCASSTPLTSTNEQFFGPGTRLTVL.

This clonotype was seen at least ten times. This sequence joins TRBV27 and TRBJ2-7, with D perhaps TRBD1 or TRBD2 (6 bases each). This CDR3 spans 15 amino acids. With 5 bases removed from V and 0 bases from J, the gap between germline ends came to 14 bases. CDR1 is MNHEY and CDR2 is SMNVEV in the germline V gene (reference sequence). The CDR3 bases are TGTGCCAGCAGTGGAGGGGGGATAACCTCCTACGAGCAGTACTTC. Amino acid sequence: CASSGGGITSYEQYF.

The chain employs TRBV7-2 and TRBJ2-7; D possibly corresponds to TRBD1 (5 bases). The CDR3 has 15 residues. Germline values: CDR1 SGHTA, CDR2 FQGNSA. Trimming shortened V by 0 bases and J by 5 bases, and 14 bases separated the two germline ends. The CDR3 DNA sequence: TGTGCCAGCAGCTTAGCGGGGCAGCTTAGCAACGAGCAGTACTTC. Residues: CASSLAGQLSNEQYF.

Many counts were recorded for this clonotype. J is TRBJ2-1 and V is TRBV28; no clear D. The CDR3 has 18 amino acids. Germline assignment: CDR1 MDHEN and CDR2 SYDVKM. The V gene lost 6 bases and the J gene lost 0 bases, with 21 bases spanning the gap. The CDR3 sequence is CASRLITNRDDSYNEQFF. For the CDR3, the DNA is TGTGCCAGCAGATTAATCACTAACAGAGACGACTCCTACAATGAGCAGTTCTTC.

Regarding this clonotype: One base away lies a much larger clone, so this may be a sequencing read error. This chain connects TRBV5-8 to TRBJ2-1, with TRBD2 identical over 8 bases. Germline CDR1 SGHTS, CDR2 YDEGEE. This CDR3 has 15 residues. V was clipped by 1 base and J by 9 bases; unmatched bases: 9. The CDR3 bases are TGTGCCAGCAGCTTGACTAACGGGAGGGCCTCTGAGCAGTTCTTC. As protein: CASSLTNGRASEQFF.

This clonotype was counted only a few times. The CDR3 loop is CASSESTGDDDMNTEAFF. CDR3 DNA sequence: TGCGCCAGCAGTGAGTCGACAGGGGACGACGACATGAACACTGAAGCTTTCTTT. J is TRBJ1-1 and V is TRBV10-1; 8 bases are a match to TRBD1. CDR3 length: 18 amino acids. The V and J ends lost 0 bases and 0 bases, in that order; junction bases with no gene match: 9. Germline V CDR1 and CDR2: WNHNN, SYGVQD (reference sequence).

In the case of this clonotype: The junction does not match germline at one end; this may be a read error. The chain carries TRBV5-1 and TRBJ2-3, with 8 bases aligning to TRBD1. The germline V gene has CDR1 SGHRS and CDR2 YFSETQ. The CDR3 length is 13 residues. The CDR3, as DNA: TGCGCCAGCGGTCGGACAGGGACAGGTACGCAGTATTTT. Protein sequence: CASGRTGTGTQYF.

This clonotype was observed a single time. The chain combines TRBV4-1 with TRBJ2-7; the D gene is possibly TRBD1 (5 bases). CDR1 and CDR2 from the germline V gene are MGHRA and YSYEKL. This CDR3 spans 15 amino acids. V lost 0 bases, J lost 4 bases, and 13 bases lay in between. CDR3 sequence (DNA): TGCGCCAGCAGCCAAGATCGGCAGGGATCGTACGAGCAGTACTTC. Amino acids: CASSQDRQGSYEQYF.

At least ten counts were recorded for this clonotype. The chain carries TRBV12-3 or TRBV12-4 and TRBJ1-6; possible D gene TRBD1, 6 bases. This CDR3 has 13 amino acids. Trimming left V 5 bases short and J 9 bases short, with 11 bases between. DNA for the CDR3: TGTGCCAGCAGTCTTAAACAGGGTTCACCCCTCCACTTT. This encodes CASSLKQGSPLHF.

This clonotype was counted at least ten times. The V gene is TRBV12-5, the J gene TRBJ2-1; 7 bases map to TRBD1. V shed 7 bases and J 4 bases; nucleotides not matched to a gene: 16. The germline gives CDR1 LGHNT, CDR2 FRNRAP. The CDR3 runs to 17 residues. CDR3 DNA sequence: TGTGCTAGTGATACTCCGAACAGGGGCCGAGAATACAATGAGCAGTTCTTC. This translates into CASDTPNRGREYNEQFF.

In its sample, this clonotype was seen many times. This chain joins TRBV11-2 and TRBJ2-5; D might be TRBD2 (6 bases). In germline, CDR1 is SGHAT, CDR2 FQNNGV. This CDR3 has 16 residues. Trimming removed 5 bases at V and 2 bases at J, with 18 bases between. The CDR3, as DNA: TGTGCCAGCAGCCCTTCTTTAGCGGTACCTCAAGAGACCCAGTACTTC. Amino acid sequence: CASSPSLAVPQETQYF.

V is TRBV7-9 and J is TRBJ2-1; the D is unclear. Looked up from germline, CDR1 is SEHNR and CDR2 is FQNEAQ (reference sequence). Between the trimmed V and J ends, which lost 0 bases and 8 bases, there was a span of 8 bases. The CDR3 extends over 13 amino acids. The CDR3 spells CASSLAGSDEQFF. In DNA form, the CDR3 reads TGTGCCAGCAGCTTAGCTGGGTCCGATGAGCAGTTCTTC.

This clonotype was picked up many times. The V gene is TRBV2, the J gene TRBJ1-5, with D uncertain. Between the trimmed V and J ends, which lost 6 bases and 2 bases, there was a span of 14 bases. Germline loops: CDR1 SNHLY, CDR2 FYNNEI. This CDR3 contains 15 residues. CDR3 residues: CASSVEGVGNQPQHF. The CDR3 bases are TGTGCCAGCAGCGTGGAGGGTGTCGGCAATCAGCCCCAGCATTTT.